What follows is one TCR beta chain and its context. MiXCR was used by TCRdb to re-call the PCR reads. The sample carries 9,000 or so clones, 14% to 15% recorded once. This specimen belongs to a study of metastatic and nonmetastatic thyroid tumors. V was trimmed by 1 base and J by 1 base, leaving 22 bases between them. The CDR3 sequence is 19 residues long. Germline V gene sequence: CDR1 LGHDT, CDR2 YNNKEL (reference sequence). Treatment of any kind had been given to no patient before thyroid surgery. Sample: blood. The chain is built from TRBV3-1 and TRBJ1-2; D is unresolved. The clonotype comes from a female donor with papillary thyroid cancer or a benign thyroid nodule (not recorded which). Some clones in this sample may be carry-over from other donors' samples. CDR3 nucleotides: TGTGCCAGCAGCCAAGGGCCCTGGAGCGGAAGCGGAATTAACTATGGCTACACCTTC. Amino acids: CASSQGPWSGSGINYGYTF.